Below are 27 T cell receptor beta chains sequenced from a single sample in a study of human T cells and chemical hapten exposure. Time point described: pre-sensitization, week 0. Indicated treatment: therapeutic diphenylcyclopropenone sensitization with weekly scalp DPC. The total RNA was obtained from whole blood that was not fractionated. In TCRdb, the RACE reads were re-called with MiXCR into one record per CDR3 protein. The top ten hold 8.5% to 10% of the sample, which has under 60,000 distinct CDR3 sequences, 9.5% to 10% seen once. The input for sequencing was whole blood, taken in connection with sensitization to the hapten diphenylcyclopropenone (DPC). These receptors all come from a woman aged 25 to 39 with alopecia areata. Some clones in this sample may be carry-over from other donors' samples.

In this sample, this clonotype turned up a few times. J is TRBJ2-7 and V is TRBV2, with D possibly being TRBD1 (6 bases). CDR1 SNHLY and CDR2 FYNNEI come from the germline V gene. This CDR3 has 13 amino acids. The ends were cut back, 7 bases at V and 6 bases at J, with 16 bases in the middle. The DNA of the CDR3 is TGTGCCAGCACTATCCTCAGGGGCTCCGAGCAGTACTTC. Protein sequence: CASTILRGSEQYF. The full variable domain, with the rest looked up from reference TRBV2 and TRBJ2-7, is EPEVTQTPSHQVTQMGQEVILRCVPISNHLYFYWYRQILGQKVEFLVSFYNNEISEKSEIFDDQFSVERPDGSNFTLKIRSTKLEDSAMYFCASTILRGSEQYFGPGTRLTVT.

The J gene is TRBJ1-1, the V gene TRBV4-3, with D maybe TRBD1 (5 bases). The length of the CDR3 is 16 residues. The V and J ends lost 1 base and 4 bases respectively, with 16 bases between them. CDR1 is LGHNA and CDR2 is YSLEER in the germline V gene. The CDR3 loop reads CASSQGGRGVGTEAFF. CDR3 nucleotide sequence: TGCGCCAGCAGCCAAGGAGGGCGAGGGGTTGGCACTGAAGCTTTCTTT.

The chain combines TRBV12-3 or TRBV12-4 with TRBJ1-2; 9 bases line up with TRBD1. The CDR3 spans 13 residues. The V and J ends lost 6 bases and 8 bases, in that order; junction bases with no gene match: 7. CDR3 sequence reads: CASSQGQGNGYTF. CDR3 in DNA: TGTGCCAGCAGCCAGGGACAGGGCAACGGCTACACCTTC.

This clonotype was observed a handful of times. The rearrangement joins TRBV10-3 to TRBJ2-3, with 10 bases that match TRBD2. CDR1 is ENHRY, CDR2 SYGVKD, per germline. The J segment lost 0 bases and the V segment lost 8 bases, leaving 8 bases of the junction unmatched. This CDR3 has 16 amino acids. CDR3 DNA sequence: TGTGCCATCGGCCTAGCGGGGGCTTCTAGCACAGATACGCAGTATTTT. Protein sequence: CAIGLAGASSTDTQYF.

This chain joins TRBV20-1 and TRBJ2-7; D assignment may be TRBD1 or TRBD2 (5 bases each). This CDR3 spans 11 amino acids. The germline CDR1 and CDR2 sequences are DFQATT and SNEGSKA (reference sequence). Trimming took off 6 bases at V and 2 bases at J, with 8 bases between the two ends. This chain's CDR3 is CSATGPYEQYF. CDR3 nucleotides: TGCAGTGCGACGGGACCCTACGAGCAGTACTTC.

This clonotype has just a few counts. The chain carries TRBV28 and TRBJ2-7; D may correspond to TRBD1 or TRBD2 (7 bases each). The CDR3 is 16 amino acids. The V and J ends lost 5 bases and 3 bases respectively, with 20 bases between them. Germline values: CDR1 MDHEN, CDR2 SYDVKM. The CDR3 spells CASSPPDPGGGYEQYF. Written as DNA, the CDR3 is TGTGCCAGCAGTCCACCCGATCCAGGGGGGGGCTACGAGCAGTACTTC.

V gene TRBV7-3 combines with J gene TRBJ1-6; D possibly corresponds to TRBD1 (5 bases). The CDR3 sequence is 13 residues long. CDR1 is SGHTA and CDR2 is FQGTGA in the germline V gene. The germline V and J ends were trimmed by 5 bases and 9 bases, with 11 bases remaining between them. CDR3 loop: CASSTGRGSPLHF. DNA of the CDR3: TGTGCCAGCAGCACGGGACGCGGTTCACCCCTCCACTTT.

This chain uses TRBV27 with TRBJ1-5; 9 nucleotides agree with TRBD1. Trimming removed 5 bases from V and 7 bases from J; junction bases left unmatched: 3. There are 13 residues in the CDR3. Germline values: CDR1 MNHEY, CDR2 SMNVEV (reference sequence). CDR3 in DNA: TGTGCCAGCAGTACAGGGGGCTGCCAGCCCCAGCATTTT. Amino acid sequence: CASSTGGCQPQHF.

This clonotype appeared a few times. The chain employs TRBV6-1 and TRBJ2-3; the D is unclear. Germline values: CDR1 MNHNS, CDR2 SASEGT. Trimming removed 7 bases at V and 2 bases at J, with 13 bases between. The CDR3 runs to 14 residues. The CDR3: CASTSQVHTDTQYF. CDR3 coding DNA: TGTGCCAGCACTTCCCAGGTTCACACAGATACGCAGTATTTT.

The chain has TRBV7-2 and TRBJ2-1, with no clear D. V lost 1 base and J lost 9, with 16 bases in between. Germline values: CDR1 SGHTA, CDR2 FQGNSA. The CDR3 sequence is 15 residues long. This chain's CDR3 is CASSLVAGQGVEQFF. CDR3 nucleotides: TGTGCCAGCAGCTTAGTGGCAGGTCAAGGCGTTGAGCAGTTCTTC.

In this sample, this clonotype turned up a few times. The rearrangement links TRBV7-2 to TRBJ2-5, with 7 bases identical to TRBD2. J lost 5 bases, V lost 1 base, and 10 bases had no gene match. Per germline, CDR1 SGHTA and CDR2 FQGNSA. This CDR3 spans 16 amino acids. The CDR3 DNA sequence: TGTGCCAGCAGCTTAGGGACCAGCGGGATTTTCGAGACCCAGTACTTC. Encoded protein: CASSLGTSGIFETQYF.

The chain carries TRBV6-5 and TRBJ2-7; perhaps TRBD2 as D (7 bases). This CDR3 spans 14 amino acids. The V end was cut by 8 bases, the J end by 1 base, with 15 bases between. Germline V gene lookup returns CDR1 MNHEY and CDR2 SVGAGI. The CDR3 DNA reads TGTGCCAGCGGACGCAGGGGAGGGTCCTACGAGCAGTACTTC. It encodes CASGRRGGSYEQYF.

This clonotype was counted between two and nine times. For the CDR3, the DNA is TGTGCCAGCAGCTTAAGAGGAGACCTTAGCACAGATACGCAGTATTTT. Its translation is CASSLRGDLSTDTQYF. The rearrangement joins TRBV7-2 to TRBJ2-3; D is unclear. V gave up 2 bases and J gave up 0 bases, with 12 bases separating them. This CDR3 has 16 amino acids. Germline V CDR1 and CDR2: SGHTA, FQGNSA.

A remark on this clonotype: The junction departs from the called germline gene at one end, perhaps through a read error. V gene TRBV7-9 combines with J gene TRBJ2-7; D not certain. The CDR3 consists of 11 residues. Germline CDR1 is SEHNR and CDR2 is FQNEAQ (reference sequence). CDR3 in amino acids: CASSPSSEQYF. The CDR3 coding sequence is TGTGCCAGCAGCCCATCCTCCGAGCAGTACTTC.

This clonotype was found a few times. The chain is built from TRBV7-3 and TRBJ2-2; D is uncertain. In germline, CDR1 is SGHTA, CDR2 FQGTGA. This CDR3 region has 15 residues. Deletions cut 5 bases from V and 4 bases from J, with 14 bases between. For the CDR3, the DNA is TGTGCCAGCAGCCCCCCCGGCCCGGCCACCGGGGAGCTGTTTTTT. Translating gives CASSPPGPATGELFF.

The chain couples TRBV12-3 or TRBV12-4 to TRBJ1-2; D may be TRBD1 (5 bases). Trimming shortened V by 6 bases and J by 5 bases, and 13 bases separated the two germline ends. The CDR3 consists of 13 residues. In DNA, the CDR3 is TGTGCCAGCAGCCCGAACGGGGGTTATGGCTACACCTTC. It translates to CASSPNGGYGYTF.

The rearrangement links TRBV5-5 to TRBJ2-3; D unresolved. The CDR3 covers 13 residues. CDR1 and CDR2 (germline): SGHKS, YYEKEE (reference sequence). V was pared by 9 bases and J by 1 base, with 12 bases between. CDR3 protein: CATSPWGTDTQYF. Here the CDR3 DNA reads TGTGCCACCTCCCCGTGGGGCACAGATACGCAGTATTTT.

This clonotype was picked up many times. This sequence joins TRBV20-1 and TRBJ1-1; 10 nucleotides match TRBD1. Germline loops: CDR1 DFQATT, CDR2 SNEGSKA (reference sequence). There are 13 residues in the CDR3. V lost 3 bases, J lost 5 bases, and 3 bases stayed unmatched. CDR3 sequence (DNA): TGCAGTGCTAGTAGACAGGGGGCGACTGAAGCTTTCTTT. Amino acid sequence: CSASRQGATEAFF.

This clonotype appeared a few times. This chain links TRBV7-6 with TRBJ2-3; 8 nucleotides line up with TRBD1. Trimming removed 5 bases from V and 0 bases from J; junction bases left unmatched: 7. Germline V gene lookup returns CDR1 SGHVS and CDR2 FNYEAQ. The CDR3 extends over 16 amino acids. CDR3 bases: TGTGCCAGCAGCACGCTACAGGGGGGTAGCACAGATACGCAGTATTTT. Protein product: CASSTLQGGSTDTQYF.

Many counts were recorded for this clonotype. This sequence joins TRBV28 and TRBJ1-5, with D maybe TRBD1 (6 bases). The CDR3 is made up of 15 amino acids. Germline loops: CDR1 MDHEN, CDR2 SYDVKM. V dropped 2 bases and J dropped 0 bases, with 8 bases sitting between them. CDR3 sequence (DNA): TGTGCCAGCAGTTTAGTACAGGGTAGCAATCAGCCCCAGCATTTT. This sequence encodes CASSLVQGSNQPQHF.

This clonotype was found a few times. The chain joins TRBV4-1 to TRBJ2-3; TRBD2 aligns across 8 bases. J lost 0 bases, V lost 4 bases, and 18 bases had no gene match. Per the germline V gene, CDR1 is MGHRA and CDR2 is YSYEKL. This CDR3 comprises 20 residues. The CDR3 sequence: CASSRGGRGGPFLSTDTQYF. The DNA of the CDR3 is TGCGCCAGCAGCCGGGGCGGACGGGGGGGGCCCTTCCTGAGCACAGATACGCAGTATTTT.

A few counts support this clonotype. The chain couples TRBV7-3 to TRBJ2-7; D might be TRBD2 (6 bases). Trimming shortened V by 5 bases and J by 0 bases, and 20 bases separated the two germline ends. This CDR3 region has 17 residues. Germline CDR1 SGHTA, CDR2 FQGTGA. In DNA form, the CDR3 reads TGTGCCAGCAGCCCCCATATCGGGAGCAGGGCCTCCTACGAGCAGTACTTC. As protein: CASSPHIGSRASYEQYF.

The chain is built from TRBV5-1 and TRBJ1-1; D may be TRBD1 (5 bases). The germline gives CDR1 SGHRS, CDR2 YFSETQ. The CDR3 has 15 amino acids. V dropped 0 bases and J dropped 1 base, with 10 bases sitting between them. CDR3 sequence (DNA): TGCGCCAGCAGCTTGGGAGACAGCTCGAACACTGAAGCTTTCTTT. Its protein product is CASSLGDSSNTEAFF.

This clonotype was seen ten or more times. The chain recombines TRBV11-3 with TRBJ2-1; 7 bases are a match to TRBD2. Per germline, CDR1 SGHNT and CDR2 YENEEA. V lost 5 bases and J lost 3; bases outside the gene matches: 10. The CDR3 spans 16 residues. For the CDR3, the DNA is TGTGCCAGCAGCGAAAGGACTAGTGACATCTACAATGAGCAGTTCTTC. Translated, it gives CASSERTSDIYNEQFF.

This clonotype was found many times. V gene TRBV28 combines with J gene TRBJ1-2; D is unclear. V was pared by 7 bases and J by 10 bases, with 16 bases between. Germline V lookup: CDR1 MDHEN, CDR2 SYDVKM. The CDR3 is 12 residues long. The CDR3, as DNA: TGTGCCAGCAAGAAGAATGAACCATTCTACACCTTC. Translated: CASKKNEPFYTF.

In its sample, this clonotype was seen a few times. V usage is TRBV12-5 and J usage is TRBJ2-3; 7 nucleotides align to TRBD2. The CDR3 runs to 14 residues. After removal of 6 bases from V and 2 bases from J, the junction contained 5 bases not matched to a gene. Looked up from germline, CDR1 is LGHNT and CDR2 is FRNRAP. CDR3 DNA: TGTGCTAGTGGCCCAGCGGGACCCACAGATACGCAGTATTTT. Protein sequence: CASGPAGPTDTQYF. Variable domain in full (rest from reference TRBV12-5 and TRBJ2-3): DARVTQTPRHKVTEMGQEVTMRCQPILGHNTVFWYRQTMMQGLELLAYFRNRAPLDDSGMPKDRFSAEMPDATLATLKIQPSEPRDSAVYFCASGPAGPTDTQYFGPGTRLTVL.

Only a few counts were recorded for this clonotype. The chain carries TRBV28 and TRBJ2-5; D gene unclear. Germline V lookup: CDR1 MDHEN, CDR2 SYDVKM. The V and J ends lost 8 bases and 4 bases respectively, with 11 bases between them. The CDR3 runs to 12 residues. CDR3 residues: CASRTPPETQYF. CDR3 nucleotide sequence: TGTGCCAGCCGCACCCCCCCAGAGACCCAGTACTTC.